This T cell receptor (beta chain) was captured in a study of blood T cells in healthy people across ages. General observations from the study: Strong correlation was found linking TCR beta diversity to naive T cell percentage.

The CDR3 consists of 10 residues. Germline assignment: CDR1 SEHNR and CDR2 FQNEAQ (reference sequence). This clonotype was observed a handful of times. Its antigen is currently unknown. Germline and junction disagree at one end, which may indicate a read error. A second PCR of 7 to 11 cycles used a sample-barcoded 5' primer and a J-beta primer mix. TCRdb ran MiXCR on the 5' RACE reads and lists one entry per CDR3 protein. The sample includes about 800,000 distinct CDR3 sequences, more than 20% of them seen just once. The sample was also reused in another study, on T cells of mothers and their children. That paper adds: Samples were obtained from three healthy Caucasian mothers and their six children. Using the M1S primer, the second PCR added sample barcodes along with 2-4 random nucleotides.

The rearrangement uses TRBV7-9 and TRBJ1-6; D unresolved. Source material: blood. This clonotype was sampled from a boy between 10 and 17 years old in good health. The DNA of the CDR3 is TGTGCCAGCAGCGGATCTATCACGATTTTT. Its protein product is CASSGSITIF. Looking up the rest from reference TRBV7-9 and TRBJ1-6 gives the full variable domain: DTGVSQNPRHKITKRGQNVTFRCDPISEHNRLYWYRQTLGQGPEFLTYFQNEAQLEKSRLLSDRFSAERPKGSFSTLEIQRTEQGDSAMYLCASSGSITIFGNGTRLTVT.